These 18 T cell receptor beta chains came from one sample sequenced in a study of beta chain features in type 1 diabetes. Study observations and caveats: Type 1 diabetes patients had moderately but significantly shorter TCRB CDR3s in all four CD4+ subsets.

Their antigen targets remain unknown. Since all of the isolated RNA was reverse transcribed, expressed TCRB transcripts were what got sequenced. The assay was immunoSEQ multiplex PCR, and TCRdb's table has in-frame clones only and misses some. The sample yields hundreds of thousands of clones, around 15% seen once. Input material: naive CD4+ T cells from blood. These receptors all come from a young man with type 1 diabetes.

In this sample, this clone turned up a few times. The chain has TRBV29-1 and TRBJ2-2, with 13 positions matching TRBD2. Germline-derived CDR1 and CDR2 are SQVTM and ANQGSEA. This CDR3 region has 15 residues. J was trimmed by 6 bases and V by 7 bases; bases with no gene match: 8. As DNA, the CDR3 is TGCAGCGCCAAGAGGACTAGCGGGGGAGCCGGGGAGCTGTTTTTT. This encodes CSAKRTSGGAGELFF.

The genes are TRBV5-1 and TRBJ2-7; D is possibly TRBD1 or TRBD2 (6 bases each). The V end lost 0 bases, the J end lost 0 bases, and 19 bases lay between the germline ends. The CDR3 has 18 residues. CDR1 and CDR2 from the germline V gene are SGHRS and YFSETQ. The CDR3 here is CASSLVPGASTTSYEQYF. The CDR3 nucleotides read TGCGCCAGCAGCTTGGTTCCGGGGGCGAGCACCACCTCCTACGAGCAGTACTTC.

The CDR3 region is CSAGDRGPLYF. CDR3 nucleotides: TGCAGTGCGGGGGACAGGGGGCCCTTATACTTC. This chain links TRBV20-1 with TRBJ2-7; 12 bases align to TRBD1. The junction had 7 bases not matched to a gene; V was cut back by 6 bases and J by 13 bases. The CDR3 spans 11 residues. CDR1 and CDR2 (germline): DFQATT, SNEGSKA (reference sequence).

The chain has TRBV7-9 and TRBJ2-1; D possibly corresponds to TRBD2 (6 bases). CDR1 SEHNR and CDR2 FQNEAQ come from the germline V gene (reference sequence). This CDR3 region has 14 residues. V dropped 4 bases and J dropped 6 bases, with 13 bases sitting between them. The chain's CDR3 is CASSWTSGGNEQFF. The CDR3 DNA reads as TGTGCCAGCAGCTGGACGTCCGGGGGCAATGAGCAGTTCTTC.

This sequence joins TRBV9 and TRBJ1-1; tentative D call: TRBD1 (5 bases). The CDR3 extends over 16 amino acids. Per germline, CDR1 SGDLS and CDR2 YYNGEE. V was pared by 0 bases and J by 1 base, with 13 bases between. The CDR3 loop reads CASSVGSGLANTEAFF. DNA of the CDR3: TGTGCCAGCAGCGTAGGGTCAGGGCTTGCGAACACTGAAGCTTTCTTT.

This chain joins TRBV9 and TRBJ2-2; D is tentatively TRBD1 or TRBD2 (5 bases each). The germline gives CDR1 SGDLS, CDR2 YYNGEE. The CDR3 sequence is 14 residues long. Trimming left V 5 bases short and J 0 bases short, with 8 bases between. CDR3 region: CASSRDPNTGELFF. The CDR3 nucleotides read TGTGCCAGCAGTCGGGACCCGAACACCGGGGAGCTGTTTTTT.

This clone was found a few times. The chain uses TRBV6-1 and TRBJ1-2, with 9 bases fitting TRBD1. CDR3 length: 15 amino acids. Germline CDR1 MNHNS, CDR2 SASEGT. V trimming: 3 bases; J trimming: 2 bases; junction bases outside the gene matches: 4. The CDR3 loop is CASSEIDRGNYGYTF. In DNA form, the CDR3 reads TGTGCCAGCAGTGAGATTGACAGGGGGAACTATGGCTACACCTTC.

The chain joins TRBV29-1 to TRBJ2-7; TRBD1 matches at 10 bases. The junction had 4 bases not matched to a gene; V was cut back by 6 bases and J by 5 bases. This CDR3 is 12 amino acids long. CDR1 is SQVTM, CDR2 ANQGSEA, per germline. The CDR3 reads CSVWDRGHEQYF. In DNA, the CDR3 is TGCAGCGTGTGGGACAGGGGCCACGAGCAGTACTTC.

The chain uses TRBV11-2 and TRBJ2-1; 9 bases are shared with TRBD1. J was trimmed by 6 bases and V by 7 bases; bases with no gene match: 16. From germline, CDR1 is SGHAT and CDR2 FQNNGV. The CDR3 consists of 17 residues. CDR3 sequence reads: CASTLGGGTGYSNEQFF. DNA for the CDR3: TGTGCCAGCACTTTGGGTGGCGGGACAGGGTATTCCAATGAGCAGTTCTTC. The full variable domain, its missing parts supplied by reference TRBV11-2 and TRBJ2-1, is EAGVAQSPRYKIIEKRQSVAFWCNPISGHATLYWYQQILGQGPKLLIQFQNNGVVDDSQLPKDRFSAERLKGVDSTLKIQPAKLEDSAVYLCASTLGGGTGYSNEQFFGPGTRLTVL.

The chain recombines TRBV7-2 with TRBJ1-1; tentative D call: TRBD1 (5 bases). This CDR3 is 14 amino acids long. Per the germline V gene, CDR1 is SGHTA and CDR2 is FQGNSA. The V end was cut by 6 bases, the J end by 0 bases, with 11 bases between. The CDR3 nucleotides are TGTGCCAGCAGTCCGGGACGGATGAACACTGAAGCTTTCTTT. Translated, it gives CASSPGRMNTEAFF.

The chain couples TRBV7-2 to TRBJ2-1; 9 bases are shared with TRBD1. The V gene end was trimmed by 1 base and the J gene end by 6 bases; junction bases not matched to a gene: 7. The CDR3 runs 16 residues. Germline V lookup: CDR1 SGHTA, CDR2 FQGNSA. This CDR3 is CASSLEGTGWINEQFF. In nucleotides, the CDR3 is TGTGCCAGCAGCTTAGAAGGGACAGGGTGGATCAATGAGCAGTTCTTC. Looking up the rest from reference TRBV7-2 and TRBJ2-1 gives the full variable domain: GAGVSQSPSNKVTEKGKDVELRCDPISGHTALYWYRQSLGQGLEFLIYFQGNSAPDKSGLPSDRFSAERTGGSVSTLTIQRTQQEDSAVYLCASSLEGTGWINEQFFGPGTRLTVL.

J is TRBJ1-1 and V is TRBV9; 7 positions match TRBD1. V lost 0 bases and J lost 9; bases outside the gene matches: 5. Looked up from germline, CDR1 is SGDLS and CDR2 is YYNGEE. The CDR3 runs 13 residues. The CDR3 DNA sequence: TGTGCCAGCAGCGTAGGTGCAGGGGGTAAAGCTTTCTTT. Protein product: CASSVGAGGKAFF.

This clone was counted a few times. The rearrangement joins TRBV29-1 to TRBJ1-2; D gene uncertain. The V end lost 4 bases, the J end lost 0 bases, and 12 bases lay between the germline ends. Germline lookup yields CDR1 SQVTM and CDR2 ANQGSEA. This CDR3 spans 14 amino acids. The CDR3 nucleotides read TGCAGCGTTGGACGACTCCCAGCTAACTATGGCTACACCTTC. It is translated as CSVGRLPANYGYTF. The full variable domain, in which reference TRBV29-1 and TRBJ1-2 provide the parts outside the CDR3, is SAVISQKPSRDICQRGTSLTIQCQVDSQVTMMFWYRQQPGQSLTLIATANQGSEATYESGFVIDKFPISRPNLTFSTLTVSNMSPEDSSIYLCSVGRLPANYGYTFGSGTRLTVV.

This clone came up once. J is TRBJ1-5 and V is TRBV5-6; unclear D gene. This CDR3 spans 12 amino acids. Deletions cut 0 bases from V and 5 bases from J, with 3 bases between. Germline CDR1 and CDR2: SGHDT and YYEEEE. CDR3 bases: TGTGCCAGCAGCTTGGAGGATCAGCCCCAGCATTTT. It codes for CASSLEDQPQHF.

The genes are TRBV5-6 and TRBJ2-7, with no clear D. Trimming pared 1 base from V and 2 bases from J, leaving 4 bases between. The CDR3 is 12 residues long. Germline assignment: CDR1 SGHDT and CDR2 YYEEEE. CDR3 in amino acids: CASSLSAYEQYF. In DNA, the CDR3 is TGTGCCAGCAGCTTGTCAGCCTACGAGCAGTACTTC.

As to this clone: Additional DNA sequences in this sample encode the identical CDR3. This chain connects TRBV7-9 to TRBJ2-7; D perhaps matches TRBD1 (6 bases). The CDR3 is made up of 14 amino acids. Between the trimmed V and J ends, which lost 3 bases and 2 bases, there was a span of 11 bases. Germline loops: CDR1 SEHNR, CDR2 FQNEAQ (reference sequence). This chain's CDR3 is CASSLGQGAYEQYF. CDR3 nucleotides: TGTGCCAGCAGCTTGGGACAAGGAGCCTACGAGCAGTACTTC.

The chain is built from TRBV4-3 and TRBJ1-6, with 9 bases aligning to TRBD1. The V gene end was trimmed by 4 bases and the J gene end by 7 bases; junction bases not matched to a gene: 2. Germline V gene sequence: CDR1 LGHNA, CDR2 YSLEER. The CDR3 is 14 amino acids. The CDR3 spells CASSRTGENSPLHF. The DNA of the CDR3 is TGCGCCAGCAGCCGGACAGGGGAAAATTCACCCCTCCACTTT.

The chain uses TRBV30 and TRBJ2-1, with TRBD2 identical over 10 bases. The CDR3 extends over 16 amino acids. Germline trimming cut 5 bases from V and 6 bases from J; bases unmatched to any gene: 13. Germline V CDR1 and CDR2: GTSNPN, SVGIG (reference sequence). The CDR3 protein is CAWGKSGRAVSNEQFF. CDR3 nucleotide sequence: TGTGCCTGGGGAAAAAGCGGGAGGGCCGTAAGCAATGAGCAGTTCTTC.